There are many counts of the clone carrying this T cell receptor (beta chain). Ophthalmopathy cases scored 3 or more on the Clinical Activity Score and 4 or more on NOSPECS grade, with duration below 3 months. Researchers barred patients who had uncontrolled infection, other autoimmune disease, pregnancy or lactation. Diagnoses used clinical symptoms, serum thyroxine and TRAb, thyroid ultrasound and orbital computed tomography. The source of the sample is a study of T cells in Graves' hyperthyroidism and ophthalmopathy. For the study at large: At the time of initial diagnosis and before any treatment, peripheral blood was collected.

From RNA transcripts, TCR beta CDR3 regions were amplified. When the TCR CDR3 underwent first-round RT-PCR, the HTBI primer set was used. MiXCR was run by TCRdb on the multiplex PCR reads, yielding one entry per CDR3 protein. The sample consists of 600,000 or so distinct CDR3 sequences, over 12% of them appearing once. The germline V and J ends were trimmed by 2 bases and 9 bases, with 5 bases remaining between them. This CDR3 region has 12 residues. Germline-derived CDR1 and CDR2 are LGHDT and YNNKEL (reference sequence). V gene TRBV3-1 combines with J gene TRBJ1-6; D ambiguous. This sequence was found in a young woman with Graves' ophthalmopathy. Sequenced material: blood. CDR3 sequence (DNA): TGTGCCAGCAGCCAACCAGGTTCACCCCTCCACTTT. This encodes CASSQPGSPLHF.